This TCR beta chain was sequenced during a study of siplizumab effects on memory and regulatory T cells. TCR templates numbering 90,000 to 100,000 were assayed per sample. Only in-frame clones appear in the TCRdb table, and some are missing; sequencing was by immunoSEQ multiplex PCR. The data hold about 100,000 clones, with 75% to 95% observed a single time. Germline V gene lookup returns CDR1 SNHLY and CDR2 FYNNEI. The V and J ends lost 7 bases and 1 base respectively, with 11 bases between them. The CDR3 loop spans 14 amino acids. With respect to this clone: Its specificity is not known.

Study-wide points: Proliferating Tregs' suppressive function in siplizumab cultures went unconfirmed. Proliferating CD4+ or CD8+ clones, roughly 80-95% of them, lacked an assignable naive or memory phenotype.

The TCR sequence derives from a human donor in good health. The chain joins TRBV2 to TRBJ1-3; D possibly corresponds to TRBD1 (5 bases). Sequenced: CD4+ T cells sorted from blood. CDR3 in DNA: TGTGCCAGCATGGCAGGGCGATCTGGAAACACCATATATTTT. It codes for CASMAGRSGNTIYF.